This T cell receptor (beta chain) was sequenced for a study of T cells in Graves' hyperthyroidism and ophthalmopathy. This CDR3 spans 12 amino acids. From germline, CDR1 is MDHEN and CDR2 SYDVKM. Trimming cost V 4 bases and J 9 bases, with 13 bases left between them. This clonotype was seen at least ten times. Regions amplified from RNA transcripts were the TCR beta CDR3 regions. HTBI primers were employed in a first-round RT-PCR of the TCR CDR3. Each CDR3 protein gets one entry after TCRdb re-called the multiplex PCR reads with MiXCR. The sample has about 360,000 distinct CDR3 sequences, roughly 13% seen once.

The sample comprised blood. The rearrangement uses TRBV28 and TRBJ2-7; D is ambiguous. This receptor was obtained from a woman between 18 and 29 years old with Graves' hyperthyroidism. CDR3 amino acids: CASSSLSEVQYF. The DNA for the CDR3 is TGTGCCAGCAGTTCCCTTTCCGAAGTGCAGTACTTC.